This note documents a single T cell receptor (beta chain) sequence. The antigen is not known. Germline-derived CDR1 and CDR2 are MNHEY and SMNVEV (reference sequence). The CDR3 spans 15 residues. V was pared by 6 bases and J by 3 bases, with 15 bases between. Reverse transcription used roughly 0.5 to 1 ug RNA and random hexamers. With immunoSEQ multiplex PCR, TCR beta CDR3 was amplified across 54 Vbeta and 13 Jbeta. A single record per CDR3 protein comes from TCRdb applying MiXCR to the immunoSEQ multiplex PCR reads. The top ten hold 0.21% of the sample, which has 120,000 or so distinct CDR3 sequences, around 94% seen once. The sample belongs to a study of CD8 T cells in Susac syndrome. Findings and limits, study-wide: The study acknowledged a relatively small number of individuals in its TCR sequencing and HLA analysis.

In blood CD8+ and CD4+ T cells, TCR beta underwent sequencing. The receptor comes from a human donor with Susac syndrome. Material for sequencing was CD8+ T cells from PBMCs. The chain combines TRBV27 with TRBJ2-1; TRBD2 might be the D (5 bases). The CDR3 DNA reads TGTGCCAGCAGACCGAACGACGGGGTCTACAATGAGCAGTTCTTC. Translating it yields CASRPNDGVYNEQFF.